The rows below give T cell receptor beta chains drawn from one sample of a study of T cell responses to AZD1222 COVID-19 vaccine. Repertoires were generated with immunoSEQ multiplex PCR, while TCRdb's copy carries only in-frame clones and drops some. The profile shows 130,000 to 150,000 clones, around 90% of them singletons. This specimen consisted of peripheral blood, obtained on day 0 of AZD1222 vaccination. The receptors were gathered from an adult in good health. Both conserved end residues are part of each CDR3. Fields, in order: CDR3 protein, CDR3 DNA, V gene, CDR3 length, D gene, J gene, clone size. The D gene is left open where the match is weak. The size entry is marked missing in some rows and otherwise reads once, few, many or a size class.

CDR3aa: CAITEDREDYGYTF; CDR3nt: TGTGCCATCACCGAGGACAGGGAGGACTATGGCTACACCTTC; v_gene: TRBV10-3; len: 14; d_gene: TRBD1; j_gene: TRBJ1-2; abundance: .
CDR3aa: CASSLGPISLHF; CDR3nt: TGTGCCAGCAGCTTGGGCCCAATATCCCTCCACTTT; v_gene: TRBV5-6; len: 12; d_gene: .; j_gene: TRBJ1-6; abundance: .
CDR3aa: CASSLRQGVREGYTF; CDR3nt: TGTGCCAGCAGTTTACGACAGGGGGTAAGGGAAGGCTACACCTTC; v_gene: TRBV6-2/TRBV6-3; len: 15; d_gene: TRBD1; j_gene: TRBJ1-2; abundance: .
CDR3aa: CASSLGTVYGYTF; CDR3nt: TGTGCCAGTAGTCTCGGGACAGTCTATGGCTACACCTTC; v_gene: TRBV19; len: 13; d_gene: TRBD1; j_gene: TRBJ1-2; abundance: .
CDR3aa: CASSRTGSYTGELFF; CDR3nt: TGTGCCAGCAGTCGGACAGGCTCATACACCGGGGAGCTGTTTTTT; v_gene: TRBV7-3; len: 15; d_gene: TRBD1; j_gene: TRBJ2-2; abundance: .
CDR3aa: CASSPPGGGRAKNIQYF; CDR3nt: TGTGCCAGCAGCCCACCGGGAGGGGGAAGAGCCAAAAACATTCAGTACTTC; v_gene: TRBV11-2; len: 17; d_gene: TRBD2; j_gene: TRBJ2-4; abundance: .
CDR3aa: CASSLASQPQHF; CDR3nt: TGTGCCAGCAGCTTGGCGAGTCAGCCCCAGCATTTT; v_gene: TRBV5-6; len: 12; d_gene: .; j_gene: TRBJ1-5; abundance: .
CDR3aa: CASSGRDRELDYGYTF; CDR3nt: TGTGCCAGCAGCGGACGGGACAGGGAACTTGACTATGGCTACACCTTC; v_gene: TRBV7-9; len: 16; d_gene: TRBD1; j_gene: TRBJ1-2; abundance: few
CDR3aa: CASSPEPGDYGYTF; CDR3nt: TGTGCCAGCTCGCCAGAACCGGGTGACTATGGCTACACCTTC; v_gene: TRBV18; len: 14; d_gene: .; j_gene: TRBJ1-2; abundance: .
CDR3aa: CASSLALGTSAQETQYF; CDR3nt: TGCGCCAGCAGCTTGGCACTCGGGACTAGCGCTCAAGAGACCCAGTACTTC; v_gene: TRBV5-1; len: 17; d_gene: TRBD2; j_gene: TRBJ2-5; abundance: .
CDR3aa: CAISPWGIMNTEAFF; CDR3nt: TGTGCCATCAGCCCCTGGGGGATAATGAACACTGAAGCTTTCTTT; v_gene: TRBV10-3; len: 15; d_gene: .; j_gene: TRBJ1-1; abundance: .
CDR3aa: CASSSWTGRAGNTIYF; CDR3nt: TGTGCCAGCAGCTCCTGGACAGGGAGGGCTGGAAACACCATATATTTT; v_gene: TRBV11-2; len: 16; d_gene: TRBD1; j_gene: TRBJ1-3; abundance: few
CDR3aa: CASSSGTPWGGYTF; CDR3nt: TGCGCCAGCAGCTCCGGGACACCCTGGGGTGGCTACACCTTC; v_gene: TRBV5-1; len: 14; d_gene: .; j_gene: TRBJ1-2; abundance: .
CDR3aa: CASSESSVGANTEAFF; CDR3nt: TGTGCCAGCAGTGAATCTAGTGTAGGGGCGAACACTGAAGCTTTCTTT; v_gene: TRBV25-1; len: 16; d_gene: .; j_gene: TRBJ1-1; abundance: once
CDR3aa: CASSSEDRANTEAFF; CDR3nt: TGTGCCAGCAGTTCCGAGGACAGGGCGAACACTGAAGCTTTCTTT; v_gene: TRBV6-5; len: 15; d_gene: TRBD1; j_gene: TRBJ1-1; abundance: .
CDR3aa: CASSLEVGVDTQYF; CDR3nt: TGTGCCAGCAGCTTGGAGGTGGGTGTCGATACGCAGTATTTT; v_gene: TRBV7-9; len: 14; d_gene: .; j_gene: TRBJ2-3; abundance: once
CDR3aa: CASSPLAAQRYNEQFF; CDR3nt: TGTGCCAGCAGTCCTCTAGCGGCCCAGCGATACAATGAGCAGTTCTTC; v_gene: TRBV2; len: 16; d_gene: TRBD2; j_gene: TRBJ2-1; abundance: .
CDR3aa: CASSAGTGGEQFF; CDR3nt: TGTGCCAGCAGCGCAGGGACAGGGGGCGAGCAGTTCTTC; v_gene: TRBV6-2/TRBV6-3; len: 13; d_gene: TRBD1; j_gene: TRBJ2-1; abundance: .
CDR3aa: CASSRRLDPSGYTF; CDR3nt: TGCGCCAGCAGCCGCAGACTTGACCCATCCGGCTACACCTTC; v_gene: TRBV4-1; len: 14; d_gene: .; j_gene: TRBJ1-2; abundance: .
CDR3aa: CSSGGAGYNEQFF; CDR3nt: TGCAGCTCCGGGGGGGCAGGCTACAATGAGCAGTTCTTC; v_gene: TRBV29-1; len: 13; d_gene: TRBD2; j_gene: TRBJ2-1; abundance: .
CDR3aa: CASSLGTSGTFSYNEQFF; CDR3nt: TGCGCCAGCAGCTTGGGGACTAGCGGGACGTTCTCCTACAATGAGCAGTTCTTC; v_gene: TRBV5-1; len: 18; d_gene: TRBD2; j_gene: TRBJ2-1; abundance: .
CDR3aa: CASSLSAGSNQPQHF; CDR3nt: TGTGCCAGCAGTTTATCTGCTGGGAGCAATCAGCCCCAGCATTTT; v_gene: TRBV27; len: 15; d_gene: .; j_gene: TRBJ1-5; abundance: .
CDR3aa: CASSYYWGLTGELFF; CDR3nt: TGTGCCAGCAGTTACTATTGGGGGCTTACCGGGGAGCTGTTTTTT; v_gene: TRBV6-5; len: 15; d_gene: .; j_gene: TRBJ2-2; abundance: .
CDR3aa: CSATGQGLQETQYF; CDR3nt: TGCAGCGCCACCGGACAGGGCCTCCAAGAGACCCAGTACTTC; v_gene: TRBV29-1; len: 14; d_gene: TRBD1; j_gene: TRBJ2-5; abundance: .
CDR3aa: CASSPGQGGYNEKLFF; CDR3nt: TGCGCCAGCAGCCCCGGACAGGGGGGGTATAATGAAAAACTGTTTTTT; v_gene: TRBV5-1; len: 16; d_gene: TRBD1; j_gene: TRBJ1-4; abundance: .
CDR3aa: CASSPLPGAKDTGELFF; CDR3nt: TGTGCCAGCTCACCATTACCGGGGGCGAAGGACACCGGGGAGCTGTTTTTT; v_gene: TRBV18; len: 17; d_gene: .; j_gene: TRBJ2-2; abundance: .
CDR3aa: CASSPLIGQGPQPQHF; CDR3nt: TGTGCCAGCTCACCACTGATAGGACAGGGCCCTCAGCCCCAGCATTTT; v_gene: TRBV18; len: 16; d_gene: TRBD1; j_gene: TRBJ1-5; abundance: .
CDR3aa: CASRGSGLTDTQYF; CDR3nt: TGCGCCAGCAGAGGGAGCGGGCTCACAGATACGCAGTATTTT; v_gene: TRBV5-1; len: 14; d_gene: .; j_gene: TRBJ2-3; abundance: .
CDR3aa: CASSFLRHRLYEQYF; CDR3nt: TGTGCCAGCAGCTTCTTACGACATCGCCTCTACGAGCAGTACTTC; v_gene: TRBV7-3; len: 15; d_gene: .; j_gene: TRBJ2-7; abundance: .
CDR3aa: CASSSIYEQYF; CDR3nt: TGTGCCAGCAGTTCCATCTACGAGCAGTACTTC; v_gene: TRBV28; len: 11; d_gene: .; j_gene: TRBJ2-7; abundance: once
CDR3aa: CASSLGAGQYQETQYF; CDR3nt: TGTGCCAGCAGCTTAGGGGCGGGTCAATACCAAGAGACCCAGTACTTC; v_gene: TRBV7-6; len: 16; d_gene: .; j_gene: TRBJ2-5; abundance: .
CDR3aa: CASQAQETQYF; CDR3nt: TGTGCCAGCCAGGCCCAAGAGACCCAGTACTTC; v_gene: TRBV10-3; len: 11; d_gene: .; j_gene: TRBJ2-5; abundance: .
CDR3aa: CASSLQDRGNSPLHF; CDR3nt: TGCGCCAGCAGCTTGCAGGACAGGGGTAATTCACCCCTCCACTTT; v_gene: TRBV5-1; len: 15; d_gene: TRBD1; j_gene: TRBJ1-6; abundance: few
CDR3aa: CASMPAGETSTDTQYF; CDR3nt: TGTGCCAGCATGCCGGCGGGAGAGACTAGCACAGATACGCAGTATTTT; v_gene: TRBV14; len: 16; d_gene: TRBD2; j_gene: TRBJ2-3; abundance: once
CDR3aa: CASSDRGQVGYTF; CDR3nt: TGTGCCAGCAGTGACAGGGGGCAGGTTGGCTACACCTTC; v_gene: TRBV7-3; len: 13; d_gene: TRBD1; j_gene: TRBJ1-2; abundance: .
CDR3aa: CASSYSSRVGSPLHF; CDR3nt: TGTGCCAGCAGTTACTCGAGCAGGGTGGGTTCACCCCTCCACTTT; v_gene: TRBV6-5; len: 15; d_gene: .; j_gene: TRBJ1-6; abundance: .
CDR3aa: CASSYRQGMGNQPQHF; CDR3nt: TGTGCCAGCAGTTACCGACAGGGGATGGGCAATCAGCCCCAGCATTTT; v_gene: TRBV6-7; len: 16; d_gene: TRBD1; j_gene: TRBJ1-5; abundance: .
CDR3aa: CASSSYKGGNTEAFF; CDR3nt: TGTGCCAGCAGTTCTTACAAGGGGGGGAACACTGAAGCTTTCTTT; v_gene: TRBV27; len: 15; d_gene: .; j_gene: TRBJ1-1; abundance: .
CDR3aa: CASSPESLGGLLYF; CDR3nt: TGTGCCAGCAGTCCCGAGTCCCTGGGAGGCTTGTTGTACTTC; v_gene: TRBV28; len: 14; d_gene: .; j_gene: TRBJ2-4; abundance: .
CDR3aa: CASRQQGSSSYEQYF; CDR3nt: TGCGCCAGCAGACAACAGGGGTCCAGTTCTTACGAGCAGTACTTC; v_gene: TRBV5-1; len: 15; d_gene: TRBD1; j_gene: TRBJ2-7; abundance: few
CDR3aa: CASSQKIGITNEKLFF; CDR3nt: TGCGCCAGCAGCCAAAAAATTGGGATAACTAATGAAAAACTGTTTTTT; v_gene: TRBV4-1; len: 16; d_gene: .; j_gene: TRBJ1-4; abundance: .
CDR3aa: CASSLAGPEKLFF; CDR3nt: TGTGCCAGCAGCTTAGCAGGGCCTGAAAAACTGTTTTTT; v_gene: TRBV7-9; len: 13; d_gene: .; j_gene: TRBJ1-4; abundance: .
CDR3aa: CASSVVEGLGQETQYF; CDR3nt: TGTGCCAGCAGCGTAGTAGAGGGTCTCGGTCAAGAGACCCAGTACTTC; v_gene: TRBV9; len: 16; d_gene: .; j_gene: TRBJ2-5; abundance: .
CDR3aa: CASSITSGSSNEQFF; CDR3nt: TGTGCCAGTAGTATCACTAGCGGGAGTAGCAATGAGCAGTTCTTC; v_gene: TRBV19; len: 15; d_gene: TRBD2; j_gene: TRBJ2-1; abundance: .
CDR3aa: CASSLSTGTQHF; CDR3nt: TGTGCCAGCAGTTTATCGACAGGGACCCAGCATTTT; v_gene: TRBV28; len: 12; d_gene: TRBD1; j_gene: TRBJ1-5; abundance: .
CDR3aa: CASRPLLGNEQFF; CDR3nt: TGCGCCAGCAGGCCCCTCCTAGGGAATGAGCAGTTCTTC; v_gene: TRBV10-1; len: 13; d_gene: .; j_gene: TRBJ2-1; abundance: .
CDR3aa: CSASTGRSYEQYF; CDR3nt: TGCAGTGCTAGTACGGGACGGTCCTACGAGCAGTACTTC; v_gene: TRBV20-1; len: 13; d_gene: .; j_gene: TRBJ2-7; abundance: .
CDR3aa: CASSFTLAAVSYNEQFF; CDR3nt: TGTGCCAGCAGTTTTACTTTGGCAGCGGTCTCCTACAATGAGCAGTTCTTC; v_gene: TRBV28; len: 17; d_gene: .; j_gene: TRBJ2-1; abundance: .
CDR3aa: CASSYSIGRLNTEAFF; CDR3nt: TGTGCCAGCAGTTACTCGATCGGGCGGCTGAACACTGAAGCTTTCTTT; v_gene: TRBV6-5; len: 16; d_gene: .; j_gene: TRBJ1-1; abundance: .
CDR3aa: CASSQFGKDGEAFF; CDR3nt: TGTGCCAGCAGCCAATTTGGAAAGGACGGTGAAGCTTTCTTT; v_gene: TRBV4-2; len: 14; d_gene: .; j_gene: TRBJ1-1; abundance: .